These 7 T cell receptor beta chains came from one sample sequenced in a study of T cells in Graves' hyperthyroidism and ophthalmopathy. TCR beta CDR3 regions were amplified from RNA transcripts. RT-PCR in the first round (using the HTBI primer set) targeted the TCR CDR3. In TCRdb, the multiplex PCR reads were re-called with MiXCR into one record per CDR3 protein. The table includes about 280,000 distinct CDR3 sequences, less than 30% detected once. Specimen: blood. The receptors shown here come from a man between 40 and 49 years old with Graves' hyperthyroidism that later progressed to Graves' ophthalmopathy.

This clonotype was seen at least ten times. The chain has TRBV10-3 and TRBJ2-7; no clear D. This CDR3 is built from 12 residues. The germline V gene has CDR1 ENHRY and CDR2 SYGVKD. V lost 4 bases, J lost 0 bases, and 4 bases lay in between. CDR3 DNA sequence: TGTGCCATCAGTGGCAGCTCCTACGAGCAGTACTTC. It specifies CAISGSSYEQYF.

V and J are TRBV6-5 and TRBJ2-7, with 8 bases aligning to TRBD2. Germline CDR1 and CDR2: MNHEY and SVGAGI. The CDR3 loop spans 14 amino acids. V was clipped by 2 bases and J by 5 bases; unmatched bases: 5. CDR3 region: CASSYGSGSDEQYF. CDR3 nucleotides: TGTGCCAGCAGTTACGGCAGCGGGAGCGACGAGCAGTACTTC.

The chain has TRBV28 and TRBJ1-1, with D possibly TRBD1 on 6 matching bases. Deletions cut 5 bases from V and 12 bases from J, with 22 bases between. Germline lookup yields CDR1 MDHEN and CDR2 SYDVKM. The length of the CDR3 is 14 residues. CDR3 in DNA: TGTGCCAGCAGTCTGAGTCAAGGGGGGACCAAAACTTTCTTT. It is translated as CASSLSQGGTKTFF. The whole variable domain, remainder taken from reference TRBV28 and TRBJ1-1, is DVKVTQSSRYLVKRTGEKVFLECVQDMDHENMFWYRQDPGLGLRLIYFSYDVKMKEKGDIPEGYSVSREKKERFSLILESASTNQTSMYLCASSLSQGGTKTFFGQGTRLTVV.

In its sample, this clonotype was seen a few times. The gene calls are TRBV3-1 and TRBJ1-1, with a possible D match to TRBD1 (5 bases). V was trimmed by 4 bases and J by 2 bases, leaving 14 bases between them. Germline-derived CDR1 and CDR2 are LGHDT and YNNKEL (reference sequence). The CDR3 totals 15 residues. The CDR3 loop is CASSPRAPLNTEAFF. The CDR3 DNA follows: TGTGCCAGCAGCCCCAGGGCGCCTCTAAACACTGAAGCTTTCTTT.

About this clonotype itself: A junction boundary mismatches the germline segment, possibly from a read error. This rearrangement joins TRBV6-2 or TRBV6-3 to TRBJ2-7; TRBD2 agrees at 14 bases. CDR1 and CDR2 (germline): MNHEY, SVGEGT. The CDR3 has 18 amino acids. In DNA, the CDR3 is TGTGCCAGCAGTCACTCGATCCCGGGACTAGCGGGAGACTACGAGCAGTACTTC. Amino acid sequence: CASSHSIPGLAGDYEQYF.

This clonotype was counted ten times or more. V is TRBV30 and J is TRBJ2-7; TRBD1 might be the D (7 bases). The CDR3 length is 15 residues. V was trimmed by 0 bases and J by 3 bases, leaving 15 bases between them. The germline CDR1 and CDR2 sequences are GTSNPN and SVGIG (reference sequence). The CDR3 nucleotides are TGTGCCTGGAGTGTACTCGGGAGACAGGGCTACGAGCAGTACTTC. This gives the protein CAWSVLGRQGYEQYF.

This clonotype was observed at least ten times. J is TRBJ1-3 and V is TRBV5-1; D is ambiguous. Germline loops: CDR1 SGHRS, CDR2 YFSETQ. Trimming left V 5 bases short and J 0 bases short, with 9 bases between. The CDR3 consists of 14 residues. Here the CDR3 DNA reads TGCGCCAGCAGGATAGGGAGCTCTGGAAACACCATATATTTT. Protein sequence: CASRIGSSGNTIYF.